The entry below describes one TCR beta chain. The count of this clonotype is one. The antigen it binds to is not known. The input lacks base qualities; no much larger clone sits a single base away. Weak support is all one read offers. This specimen comes from a study of CD8 T cells in Susac syndrome (dated by TCRdb to about 2019). Some background on the complete study: Whether CD8+ T cell activation and differentiation in Susac syndrome was antigen driven was tested using repertoire sequencing. The study compared CD8+ T cell repertoire clonality among over ten healthy donors, about 14 Susac syndrome patients and some 16 multiple sclerosis patients.

Beyond this particular receptor, the publication reports: The TCR sequencing and HLA analysis was acknowledged to have included a relatively small number of individuals.

The germline V gene (reference sequence) specifies DFQATT as CDR1 and SNEGSKA as CDR2. The CDR3 spans 14 residues, from the cysteine through the phenylalanine. The retained sequence is limited to the CDR3, 42 bases, with the frame set at the first base. The V and J ends are trimmed by 5 bases and 0 bases, leaving 13 bases between them. RNA was extracted with the RNeasy kit and about 0.5 to 1 ug was reverse transcribed using random hexamers. The immunoSEQ multiplex PCR assay, covering 54 Vbeta and 13 Jbeta segments, was used to amplify TCR beta CDR3 regions. PCR amplification bias was corrected using a synthetic template baseline for primer optimization and computational correction. The authors' analysis ran thus. Only productive sequences were kept, with reads annotated to V, D and J genes according to IMGT and analyzed in immunoSEQ Analyzer. Clonality was computed as one minus Shannon entropy normalized by log2 of the number of productive unique sequences. For each patient and control, public and private clones were evaluated within the 100 most prevalent clones. Clones were defined as Susac-specific when absent from the healthy and MS cohorts, from over 950 published viral clones and from other ImmuneACCESS disease sequences. TCRdb trimmed the raw reads at Q25, called clones with MiXCR and kept productive beta chains. All rows with the same CDR3 protein become a single entry with the most common DNA and genes. The V and J calls and clone size come from TCRdb's table, not from the authors' own analysis. This sample comprises about 120,000 distinct CDR3 sequences, less than 95% of them detected only once. The ten largest account for roughly 0.11% of the sample.

Peripheral blood CD8+ and CD4+ T cells from healthy donors, Susac syndrome patients and multiple sclerosis patients were profiled by high-throughput TCR beta sequencing. Healthy donors were included as age- and sex-matched controls. CD8+ TEMRA cells were enriched by FACS, while bulk CD8+ and CD4+ T cells were purified by magnetic negative isolation. Blood was collected in EDTA tubes and processed within 24 hours, with PBMCs isolated through density gradient centrifugation. PBMCs intended for TCR sequencing were cryopreserved in liquid nitrogen and were subsequently thawed in a 37 degrees C water bath. The sorted or isolated CD4+, CD8+ and CD8+ TEMRA cells reached a purity of at least 90%.

The source is a human donor in good health. The chain couples TRBV20-1 to TRBJ2-5; TRBD2 is possibly the D segment (6 matching bases). Sequencing was done on a sample of CD8+ T cells from PBMCs. The CDR3 region reads CSAQSGLNQETQYF. The nucleotide sequence is TGCAGTGCTCAGTCGGGACTCAACCAAGAGACCCAGTACTTC.